This T cell receptor (beta chain) was documented in a study of T cell changes during pregnancy in multiple sclerosis (dated by TCRdb to the late 2010s). The study in broad terms: The study examined how the T cell repertoire changed over the course of pregnancy in women with multiple sclerosis.

Preparation of the library involved the immunoSEQ multiplex PCR assay. Entries here come from immuneACCESS through TCRdb and include only in-frame sequences with V and J called. Some clones fail to appear in such tables; in the studies checked, an unresolved V gene covers under half of the shortfall, and the cause of the remainder is unknown. Within this sample are over 60,000 clones, with over 75% of them counted one time only. The ten largest clones add up to almost 0.3% of the sample. A note on this clone: Its antigen is unknown. Base qualities were left out, and no much larger clone turns up one base away.

CDR1 and CDR2, looked up from the germline V gene, are LGHNA and YSLEER. From the cysteine up to the phenylalanine, the CDR3 has a length of 14 residues. Just CDR3 DNA is preserved here, 42 bases in frame from base 1. The trim is 0 bases for V and 6 bases for J, with a gap of 9 bases between the germline ends. The rearranged chain carries TRBV4-3 and TRBJ2-1; the D gene cannot be named for sure. The clonotype comes from a female donor in good health, enrolled as a control in a pregnancy study. Material: CD4+ T cells from peripheral blood mononuclear cells, obtained in the third trimester of pregnancy. The bases are TGCGCCAGCAGCCAAGAAAACCCTAGCAATGAGCAGTTCTTC. Its coded protein is CASSQENPSNEQFF.